This entry features one T cell receptor beta chain sequence. In the original processing: For nucleated cells, counts were estimated from reference gene primer amplification. The table came from immunoSEQ multiplex PCR; TCRdb's copy has only in-frame clones and leaves some out. D and trimming were read from the DNA, whereas the V and J calls and clone size are those reported in that table. The data show under 140,000 clones, with roughly 87% seen just once and approximately 4.8% held by the top ten. The sample belongs to a study of blood T cell repertoires in COVID-19. The overall study: Collection of acute and convalescent COVID-19 samples took place in the United States, Italy and Spain. Sources were T cells, B-cell-depleted T cells, or PBMCs; the material itself was cDNA or gDNA.

The CDR3 has 15 amino acids. With V trimmed by 5 bases and J by 5 bases, 3 bases remained unmatched. Germline lookup yields CDR1 MNHEY and CDR2 SMNVEV (reference sequence). The material sequenced was peripheral blood. The J gene is TRBJ2-1, the V gene TRBV27; TRBD2 aligns across 13 bases. The clonotype was recovered from a human donor in a cohort sampled during active COVID-19. As DNA, the CDR3 is TGTGCCAGCAGTCTCGGGACTAGCGGGAACAATGAGCAGTTCTTC. It specifies CASSLGTSGNNEQFF.